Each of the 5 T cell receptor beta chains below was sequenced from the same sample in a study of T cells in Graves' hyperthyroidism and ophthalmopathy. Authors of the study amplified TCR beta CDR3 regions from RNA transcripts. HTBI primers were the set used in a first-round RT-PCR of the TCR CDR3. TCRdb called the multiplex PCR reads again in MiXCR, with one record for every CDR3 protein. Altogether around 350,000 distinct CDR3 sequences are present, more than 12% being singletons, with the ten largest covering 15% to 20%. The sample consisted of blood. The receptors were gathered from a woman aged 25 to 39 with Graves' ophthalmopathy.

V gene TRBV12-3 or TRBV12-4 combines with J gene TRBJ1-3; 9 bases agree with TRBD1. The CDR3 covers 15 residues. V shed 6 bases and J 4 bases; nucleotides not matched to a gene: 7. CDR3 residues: CASSSTGGRGNTIYF. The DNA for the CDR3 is TGTGCCAGCAGCTCGACAGGGGGAAGAGGAAACACCATATATTTT.

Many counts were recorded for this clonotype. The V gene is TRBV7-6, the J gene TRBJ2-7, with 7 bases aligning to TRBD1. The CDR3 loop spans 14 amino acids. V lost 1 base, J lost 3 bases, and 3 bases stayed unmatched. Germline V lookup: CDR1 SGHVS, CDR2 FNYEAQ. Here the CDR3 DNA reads TGTGCCAGCAGCTTAGGAGGGACAGACTACGAGCAGTACTTC. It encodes CASSLGGTDYEQYF.

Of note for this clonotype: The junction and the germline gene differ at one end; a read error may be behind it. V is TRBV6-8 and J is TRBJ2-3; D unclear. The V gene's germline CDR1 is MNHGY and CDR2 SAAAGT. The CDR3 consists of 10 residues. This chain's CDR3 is CAGFGYTQYF. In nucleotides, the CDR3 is TGCGCCGGCTTCGGGTATACGCAGTATTTT.

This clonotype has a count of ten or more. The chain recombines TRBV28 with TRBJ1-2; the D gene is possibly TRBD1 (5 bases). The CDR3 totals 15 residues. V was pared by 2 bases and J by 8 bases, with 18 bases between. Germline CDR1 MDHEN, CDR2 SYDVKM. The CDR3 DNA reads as TGTGCCAGCAGTTTACACCTCCGCTGGGGCGGAGGCTACACCTTC. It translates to CASSLHLRWGGGYTF.

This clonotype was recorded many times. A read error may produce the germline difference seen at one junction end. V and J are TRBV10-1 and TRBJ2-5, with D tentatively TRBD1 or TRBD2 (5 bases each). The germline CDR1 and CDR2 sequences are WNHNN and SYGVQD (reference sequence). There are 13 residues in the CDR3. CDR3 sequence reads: CASSPGPQETQYF. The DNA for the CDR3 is TGTGCCAGCTCACCGGGACCTCAAGAGACCCAGTACTTC.